This T cell receptor beta chain was recorded in a study of blood T cell repertoires in COVID-19. Study context: The samples span acute and convalescent COVID-19 from the United States, Italy and Spain.

With V trimmed by 2 bases and J by 6 bases, 3 bases remained unmatched. The length of the CDR3 is 14 residues. CDR1 and CDR2 (germline): SGDLS, YYNGEE. TCRdb's copy holds only in-frame clones and misses some; the assay was immunoSEQ multiplex PCR. Of some 360,000 clones in the sample, approximately 91% were seen once. This clone was seen once. Living in roughly 23 US areas, the participants were between roughly 18 and 89 years of age. Cohort placement rested on clinical history that participants reported themselves. Each exposed participant met a COVID-19 case in the 2 weeks preceding study entry. The V and J genes are TRBV9 and TRBJ1-2; 11 positions agree with TRBD1. This TCR was sampled from a woman aged 30 to 39 who had been exposed to COVID-19. Sequenced: PBMCs or T cells enriched from blood (not recorded which). The CDR3 DNA follows: TGTGCCAGCAGCGTGAGGGACAGGGGGAATGGCTACACCTTC. Translating gives CASSVRDRGNGYTF.